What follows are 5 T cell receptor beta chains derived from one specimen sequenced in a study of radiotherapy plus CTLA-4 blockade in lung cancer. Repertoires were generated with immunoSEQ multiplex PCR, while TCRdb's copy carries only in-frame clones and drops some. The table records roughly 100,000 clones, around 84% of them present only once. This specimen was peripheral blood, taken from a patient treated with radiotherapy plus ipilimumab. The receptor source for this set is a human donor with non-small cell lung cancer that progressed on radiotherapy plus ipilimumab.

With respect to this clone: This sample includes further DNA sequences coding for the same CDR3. The CDR3 DNA follows: TGCGCCAGCAGCTTGGATACAGGGGGCCCCTCCTACGAGCAGTACGTC. Encoded protein: CASSLDTGGPSYEQYV. The gene calls are TRBV5-1 and TRBJ2-7, with 9 bases aligning to TRBD1. The germline CDR1 and CDR2 sequences are SGHRS and YFSETQ. The CDR3 loop spans 16 amino acids. Losses at the gene ends were 0 bases for V and 0 bases for J; bases not matched to a gene: 4.

The CDR3 nucleotides are TGCGCCAGCAGCTTGGCCTCGGGGCCCCAAGAGACCCAGTACTTC. This gives the protein CASSLASGPQETQYF. The chain recombines TRBV5-1 with TRBJ2-5; perhaps D is TRBD1 or TRBD2 (5 bases each). The CDR3 consists of 15 residues. CDR1 is SGHRS and CDR2 is YFSETQ in the germline V gene. Trimming cost V 0 bases and J 1 base, with 10 bases left between them.

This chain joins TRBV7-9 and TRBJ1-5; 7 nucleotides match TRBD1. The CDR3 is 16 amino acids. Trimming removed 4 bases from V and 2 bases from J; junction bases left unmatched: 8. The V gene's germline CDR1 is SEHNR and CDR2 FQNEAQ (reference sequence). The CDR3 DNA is TGTGCCAGCAGCTCTGCAGGGGGAGTGGGCAATCAGCCCCAGCATTTT. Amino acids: CASSSAGGVGNQPQHF.

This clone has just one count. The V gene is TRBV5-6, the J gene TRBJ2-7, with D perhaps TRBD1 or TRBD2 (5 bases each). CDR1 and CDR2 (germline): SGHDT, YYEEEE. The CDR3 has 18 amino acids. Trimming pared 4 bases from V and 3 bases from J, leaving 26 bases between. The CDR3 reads CASSHGRDPTPAYYEQYF. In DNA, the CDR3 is TGTGCCAGCAGCCATGGCCGGGACCCTACTCCAGCATACTACGAGCAGTACTTC. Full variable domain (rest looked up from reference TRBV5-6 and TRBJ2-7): DAGVTQSPTHLIKTRGQQVTLRCSPKSGHDTVSWYQQALGQGPQFIFQYYEEEERQRGNFPDRFSGHQFPNYSSELNVNALLLGDSALYLCASSHGRDPTPAYYEQYFGPGTRLTVT.

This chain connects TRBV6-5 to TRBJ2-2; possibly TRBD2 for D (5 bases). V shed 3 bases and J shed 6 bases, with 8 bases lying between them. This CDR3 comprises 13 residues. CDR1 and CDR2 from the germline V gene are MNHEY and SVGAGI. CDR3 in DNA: TGTGCCAGCAGTTATGAGGGAGCCGGGGAGCTGTTTTTT. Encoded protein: CASSYEGAGELFF.